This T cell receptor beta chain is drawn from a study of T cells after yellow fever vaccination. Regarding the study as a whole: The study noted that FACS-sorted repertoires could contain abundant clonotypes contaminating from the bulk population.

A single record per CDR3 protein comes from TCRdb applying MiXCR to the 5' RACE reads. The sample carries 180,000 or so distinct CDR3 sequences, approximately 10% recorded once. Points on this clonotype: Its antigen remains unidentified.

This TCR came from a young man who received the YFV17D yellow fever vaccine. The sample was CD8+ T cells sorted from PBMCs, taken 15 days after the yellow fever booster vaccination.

CDR3 in DNA: TGCGCCAGCATACCTTTTGGGACAGGGGGCCACGAGCAGTACTTC. Translating it yields CASIPFGTGGHEQYF. The gene calls are TRBV5-1 and TRBJ2-7; TRBD1 matches at 12 bases. Germline assignment: CDR1 SGHRS and CDR2 YFSETQ. Trimming cost V 6 bases and J 5 bases; bases outside gene matches: 9. CDR3 length: 15 residues. The whole variable domain, remainder taken from reference TRBV5-1 and TRBJ2-7, is KAGVTQTPRYLIKTRGQQVTLSCSPISGHRSVSWYQQTPGQGLQFLFEYFSETQRNKGNFPGRFSGRQFSNSRSEMNVSTLELGDSALYLCASIPFGTGGHEQYFGPGTRLTVT.